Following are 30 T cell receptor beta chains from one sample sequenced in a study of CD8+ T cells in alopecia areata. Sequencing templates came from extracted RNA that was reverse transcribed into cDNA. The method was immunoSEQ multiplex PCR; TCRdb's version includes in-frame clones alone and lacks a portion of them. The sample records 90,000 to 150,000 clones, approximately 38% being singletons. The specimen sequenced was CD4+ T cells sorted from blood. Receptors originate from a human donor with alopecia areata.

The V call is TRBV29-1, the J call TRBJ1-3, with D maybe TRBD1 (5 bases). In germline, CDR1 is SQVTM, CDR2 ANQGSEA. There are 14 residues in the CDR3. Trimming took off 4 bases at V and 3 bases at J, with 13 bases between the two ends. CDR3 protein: CSVAQGMNGNTIYF. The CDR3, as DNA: TGCAGCGTTGCTCAGGGTATGAATGGAAACACCATATATTTT.

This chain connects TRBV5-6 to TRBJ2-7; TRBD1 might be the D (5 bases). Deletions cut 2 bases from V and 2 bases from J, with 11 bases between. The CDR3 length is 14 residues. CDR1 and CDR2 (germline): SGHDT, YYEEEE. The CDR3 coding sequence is TGTGCCAGCAGCTTTTTCCAGGGCACCTACGAGCAGTACTTC. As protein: CASSFFQGTYEQYF.

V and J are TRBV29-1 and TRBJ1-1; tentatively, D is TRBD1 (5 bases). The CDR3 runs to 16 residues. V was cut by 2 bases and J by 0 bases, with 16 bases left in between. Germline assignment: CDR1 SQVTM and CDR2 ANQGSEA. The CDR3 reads CSVEIFRGGVNTEAFF. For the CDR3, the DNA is TGCAGCGTTGAAATTTTCCGTGGAGGGGTGAACACTGAAGCTTTCTTT. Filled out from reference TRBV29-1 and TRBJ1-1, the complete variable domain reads SAVISQKPSRDICQRGTSLTIQCQVDSQVTMMFWYRQQPGQSLTLIATANQGSEATYESGFVIDKFPISRPNLTFSTLTVSNMSPEDSSIYLCSVEIFRGGVNTEAFFGQGTRLTVV.

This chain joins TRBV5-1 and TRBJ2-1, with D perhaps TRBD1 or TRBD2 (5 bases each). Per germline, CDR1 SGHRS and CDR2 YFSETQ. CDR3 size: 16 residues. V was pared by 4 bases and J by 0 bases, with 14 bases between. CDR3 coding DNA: TGCGCCAGCAGCATGGGACCGCCGAGCTCCTACAATGAGCAGTTCTTC. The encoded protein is CASSMGPPSSYNEQFF.

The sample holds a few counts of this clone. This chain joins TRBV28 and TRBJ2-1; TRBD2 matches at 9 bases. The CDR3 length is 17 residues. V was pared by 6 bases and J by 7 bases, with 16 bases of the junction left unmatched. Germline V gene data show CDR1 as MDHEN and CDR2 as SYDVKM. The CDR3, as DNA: TGTGCCAGCAGACCTGACCTCGGTAGCGGGAGAGGTAATGAGCAGTTCTTC. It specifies CASRPDLGSGRGNEQFF.

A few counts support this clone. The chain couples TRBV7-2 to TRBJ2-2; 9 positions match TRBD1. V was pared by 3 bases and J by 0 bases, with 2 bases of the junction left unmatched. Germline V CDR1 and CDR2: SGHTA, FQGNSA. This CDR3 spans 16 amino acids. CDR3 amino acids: CASSFGQGSNTGELFF. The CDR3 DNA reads TGTGCCAGCAGCTTCGGACAGGGGTCGAACACCGGGGAGCTGTTTTTT.

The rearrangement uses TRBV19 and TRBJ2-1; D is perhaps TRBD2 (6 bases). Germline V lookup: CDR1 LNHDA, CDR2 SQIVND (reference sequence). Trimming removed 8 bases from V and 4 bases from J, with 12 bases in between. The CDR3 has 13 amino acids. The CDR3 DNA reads TGTGCCAGTGGGGAGGCGGTATACAATGAGCAGTTCTTC. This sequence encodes CASGEAVYNEQFF. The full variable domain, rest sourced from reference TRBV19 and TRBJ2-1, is DGGITQSPKYLFRKEGQNVTLSCEQNLNHDAMYWYRQDPGQGLRLIYYSQIVNDFQKGDIAEGYSVSREKKESFPLTVTSAQKNPTAFYLCASGEAVYNEQFFGPGTRLTVL.

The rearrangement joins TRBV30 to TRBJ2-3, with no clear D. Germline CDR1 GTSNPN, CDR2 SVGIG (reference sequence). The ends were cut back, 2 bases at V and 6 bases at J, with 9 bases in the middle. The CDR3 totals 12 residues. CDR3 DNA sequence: TGTGCCTGGAGTCTAATAGGGGATACGCAGTATTTT. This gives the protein CAWSLIGDTQYF.

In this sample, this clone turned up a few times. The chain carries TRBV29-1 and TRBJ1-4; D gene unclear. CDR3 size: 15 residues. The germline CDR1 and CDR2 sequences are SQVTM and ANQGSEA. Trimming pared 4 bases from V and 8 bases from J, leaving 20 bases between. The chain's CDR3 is CSVGLQATYREKLFF. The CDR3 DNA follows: TGCAGCGTTGGTTTGCAGGCCACCTACCGGGAAAAACTGTTTTTT.

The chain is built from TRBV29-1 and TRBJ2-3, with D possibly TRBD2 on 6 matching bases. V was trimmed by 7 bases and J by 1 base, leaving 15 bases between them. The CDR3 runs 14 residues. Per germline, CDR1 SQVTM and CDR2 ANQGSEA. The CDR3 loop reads CSETSIFGTDTQYF. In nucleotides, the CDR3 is TGCAGCGAGACTAGTATATTCGGCACAGATACGCAGTATTTT.

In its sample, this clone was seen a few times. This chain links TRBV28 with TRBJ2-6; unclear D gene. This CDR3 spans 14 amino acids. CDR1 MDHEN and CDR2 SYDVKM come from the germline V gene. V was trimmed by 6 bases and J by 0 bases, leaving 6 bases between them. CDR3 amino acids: CASRVTSGANVLTF. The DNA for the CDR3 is TGTGCCAGCAGGGTCACCTCTGGGGCCAACGTCCTGACTTTC.

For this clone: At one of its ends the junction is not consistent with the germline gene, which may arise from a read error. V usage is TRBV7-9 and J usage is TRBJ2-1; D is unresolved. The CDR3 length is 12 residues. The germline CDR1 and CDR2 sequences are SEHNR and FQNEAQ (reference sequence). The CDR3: CASSLAPISKVF. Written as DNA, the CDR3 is TGTGCCAGCAGCTTAGCGCCGATTAGTAAGGTCTTC.

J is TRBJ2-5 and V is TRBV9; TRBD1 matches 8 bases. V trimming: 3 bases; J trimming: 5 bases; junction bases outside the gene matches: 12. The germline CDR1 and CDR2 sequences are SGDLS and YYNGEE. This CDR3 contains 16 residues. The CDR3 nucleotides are TGTGCCAGCAGCGCGGGGGCAGGGGGCCTATGGGAGACCCAGTACTTC. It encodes CASSAGAGGLWETQYF.

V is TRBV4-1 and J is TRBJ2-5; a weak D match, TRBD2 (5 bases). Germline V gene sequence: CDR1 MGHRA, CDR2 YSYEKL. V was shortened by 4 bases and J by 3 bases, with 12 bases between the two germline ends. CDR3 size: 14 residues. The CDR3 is CASSRLGGKETQYF. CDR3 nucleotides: TGCGCCAGCAGCCGGCTAGGAGGCAAAGAGACCCAGTACTTC.

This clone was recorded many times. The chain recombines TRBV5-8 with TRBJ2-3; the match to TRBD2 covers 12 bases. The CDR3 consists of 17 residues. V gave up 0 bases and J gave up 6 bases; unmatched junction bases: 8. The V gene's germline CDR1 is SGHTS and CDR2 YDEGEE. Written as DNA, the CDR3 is TGTGCCAGCAGCTTGGCCTCGACTAGCGGGAGTTCGGATACGCAGTATTTT. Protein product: CASSLASTSGSSDTQYF.

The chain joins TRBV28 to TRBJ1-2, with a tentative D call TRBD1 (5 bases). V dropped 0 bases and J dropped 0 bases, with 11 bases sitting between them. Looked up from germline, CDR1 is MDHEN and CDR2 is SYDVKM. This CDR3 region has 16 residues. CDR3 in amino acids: CASSLWGPTSNYGYTF. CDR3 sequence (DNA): TGTGCCAGCAGTTTATGGGGGCCAACTTCTAACTATGGCTACACCTTC.

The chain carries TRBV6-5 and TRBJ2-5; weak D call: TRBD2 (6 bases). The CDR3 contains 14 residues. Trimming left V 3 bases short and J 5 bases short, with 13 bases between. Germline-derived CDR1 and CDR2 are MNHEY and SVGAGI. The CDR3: CASSYSGVEETQYF. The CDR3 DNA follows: TGTGCCAGCAGTTATTCGGGGGTTGAGGAGACCCAGTACTTC.

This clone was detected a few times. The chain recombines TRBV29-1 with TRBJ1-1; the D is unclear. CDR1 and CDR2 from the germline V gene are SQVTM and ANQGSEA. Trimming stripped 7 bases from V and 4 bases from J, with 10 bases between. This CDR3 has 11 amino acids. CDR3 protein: CSGPRTTEAFF. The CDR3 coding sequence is TGCAGCGGCCCGCGAACCACTGAAGCTTTCTTT.

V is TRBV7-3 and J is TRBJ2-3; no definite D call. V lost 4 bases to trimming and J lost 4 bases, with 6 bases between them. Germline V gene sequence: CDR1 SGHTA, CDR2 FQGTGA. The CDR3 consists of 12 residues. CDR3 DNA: TGTGCCAGCAGCTCCCCGCCAGATACGCAGTATTTT. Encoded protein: CASSSPPDTQYF.

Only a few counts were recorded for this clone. Here the CDR3 reads CATSRVAPFGETQYF. DNA of the CDR3: TGTGCCACCAGCAGAGTAGCTCCGTTCGGGGAGACCCAGTACTTC. The gene calls are TRBV15 and TRBJ2-5; D gene unclear. Germline V gives CDR1 LNHNV, CDR2 YYDKDF (reference sequence). V was cut by 1 base and J by 5 bases, with 14 bases left in between. The CDR3 length is 15 residues.

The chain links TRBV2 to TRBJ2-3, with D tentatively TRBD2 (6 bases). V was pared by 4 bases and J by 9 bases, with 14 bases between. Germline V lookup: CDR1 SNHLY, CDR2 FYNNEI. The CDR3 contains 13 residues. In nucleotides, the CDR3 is TGTGCCAGCAGTGTCAGGGAGGAGGCGACGCAGTATTTT. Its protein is CASSVREEATQYF.

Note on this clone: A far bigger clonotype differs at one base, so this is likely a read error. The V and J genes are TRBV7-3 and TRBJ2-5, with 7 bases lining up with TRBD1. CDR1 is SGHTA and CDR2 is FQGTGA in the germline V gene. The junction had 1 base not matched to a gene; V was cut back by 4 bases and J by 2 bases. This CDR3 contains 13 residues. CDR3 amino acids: CASSSGQQETQYF. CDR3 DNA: TGTGCCAGCAGCTCGGGACAGCAAGAGACCCAGTACTTC.

The chain's CDR3 is CASSSRDYGYTF. The CDR3 region has the DNA TGTGCCAGCAGCTCCAGGGACTATGGCTACACCTTC. The chain has TRBV5-6 and TRBJ1-2, with D perhaps TRBD1 (5 bases). V dropped 3 bases and J dropped 3 bases, with 6 bases sitting between them. The germline gives CDR1 SGHDT, CDR2 YYEEEE. The CDR3 spans 12 residues.

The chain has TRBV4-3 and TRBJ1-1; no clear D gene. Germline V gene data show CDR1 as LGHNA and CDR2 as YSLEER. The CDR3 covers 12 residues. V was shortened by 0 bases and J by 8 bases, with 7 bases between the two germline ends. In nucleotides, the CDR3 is TGCGCCAGCAGCCAAGAAGTGGGCGAAGCTTTCTTT. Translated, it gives CASSQEVGEAFF.

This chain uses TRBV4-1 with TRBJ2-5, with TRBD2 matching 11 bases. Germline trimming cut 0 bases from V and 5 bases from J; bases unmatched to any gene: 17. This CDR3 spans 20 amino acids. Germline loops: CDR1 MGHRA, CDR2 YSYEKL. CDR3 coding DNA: TGCGCCAGCAGCCAAGATGTTCTAGCGGGGGGTCGACGCGCAGGGGAGACCCAGTACTTC. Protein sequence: CASSQDVLAGGRRAGETQYF.

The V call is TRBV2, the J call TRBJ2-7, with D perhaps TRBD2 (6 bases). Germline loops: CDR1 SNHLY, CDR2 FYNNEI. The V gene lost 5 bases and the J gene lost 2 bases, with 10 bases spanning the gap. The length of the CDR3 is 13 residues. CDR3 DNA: TGTGCCAGCAGTTGGGGGACTCCCTACGAGCAGTACTTC. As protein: CASSWGTPYEQYF.

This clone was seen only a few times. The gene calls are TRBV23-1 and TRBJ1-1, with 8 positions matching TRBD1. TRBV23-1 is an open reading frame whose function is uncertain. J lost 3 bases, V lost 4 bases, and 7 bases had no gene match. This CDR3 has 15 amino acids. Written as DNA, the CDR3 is TGCGCCAGCAGTCCACCAGGGGGCGCGGACACTGAAGCTTTCTTT. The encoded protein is CASSPPGGADTEAFF.

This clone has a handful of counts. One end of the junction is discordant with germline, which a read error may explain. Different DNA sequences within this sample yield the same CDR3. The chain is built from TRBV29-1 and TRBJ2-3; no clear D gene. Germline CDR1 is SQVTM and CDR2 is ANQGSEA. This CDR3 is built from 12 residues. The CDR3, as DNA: TGCAGCGTGGAAGGAGCCACAGATACGCAGTATTTT. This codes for CSVEGATDTQYF.

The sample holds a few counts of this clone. CDR3 sequence reads: CASSHRAVGYNEQFF. CDR3 sequence (DNA): TGTGCCAGCAGCCACCGGGCGGTAGGCTACAATGAGCAGTTCTTC. The rearrangement joins TRBV7-3 to TRBJ2-1; D gene uncertain. CDR3 length: 15 amino acids. Germline lookup yields CDR1 SGHTA and CDR2 FQGTGA. Between the trimmed V and J ends, which lost 5 bases and 3 bases, there was a span of 14 bases.

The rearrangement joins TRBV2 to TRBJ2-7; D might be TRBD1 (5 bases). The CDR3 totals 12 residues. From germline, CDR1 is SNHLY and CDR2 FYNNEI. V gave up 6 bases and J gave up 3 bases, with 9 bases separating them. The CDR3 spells CASREQDYEQYF. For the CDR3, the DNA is TGTGCCAGCAGGGAACAGGACTACGAGCAGTACTTC.